Listed below are T cell receptor beta chains from one sample, sequenced in a study of tumor and adjacent non-tumor tissue in lung cancer. TCRdb analysed the multiplex PCR reads with MiXCR anew, one entry per CDR3 protein. The repertoire holds about 68,000 distinct CDR3 sequences, with about 61% as singletons. The sample was lung tumor tissue. These TCRs come from a man over 45 with non-small cell lung cancer. Both conserved end residues are part of each CDR3. Fields, in order: clone size, D gene, V gene, J gene, CDR3 protein, CDR3 DNA. D genes are given only for firm matches. Some rows have no size entry. The others give once, few or many, or a class for an expanded clone.

few	.	TRBV5-1	TRBJ1-2	CASSLTGTYGYTF	TGCGCCAGCAGCTTGACAGGGACCTATGGCTACACCTTC
.	.	TRBV6-5	TRBJ1-6	CASSTQVNNPPLHF	TGTGCCAGCAGCACACAGGTGAATAATCCACCCCTCCACTTT
.	.	TRBV4-1	TRBJ1-1	CACSLRGDFGDTEAIF	TGCGCCTGCAGCCTCCGGGGGGATTTTGGGGACACTGAAGCTATCTTT
few	.	TRBV6-1	TRBJ2-1	CAGIQGWDSYNEQFF	TGTGCCGGCATCCAGGGTTGGGACTCCTACAATGAGCAGTTCTTC
.	.	TRBV4-2	TRBJ2-1	CVNSQEGESSYNEQFF	TGTGTCAACAGCCAAGAGGGGGAGTCAAGCTACAATGAGCAGTTCTTC
.	.	TRBV10-3	TRBJ1-1	CAIADSLNTEAFF	TGTGCCATCGCAGACAGCTTGAATACTGAAGCTTTCTTT
.	.	TRBV24-1	TRBJ2-1	CATSGLGDKDEQFF	TGTGCCACCAGTGGACTAGGGGACAAGGATGAGCAGTTCTTC
.	.	TRBV28	TRBJ2-5	CASSFRPGKDQTQYF	TGTGCGAGCAGTTTTCGTCCAGGGAAAGATCAGACCCAGTACTTC
many	.	TRBV6-6	TRBJ2-6	CASSFRVTGANVLTF	TGTGCCAGCAGTTTTCGAGTGACTGGGGCCAACGTCCTGACTTTC
.	TRBD2	TRBV4-2	TRBJ2-2	CASSQGTGISGRVNTRELFF	TGTGCCAGCAGCCAAGGTACCGGGATTAGCGGGAGGGTCAACACCAGGGAGCTGTTTTTT
.	TRBD2	TRBV6-5	TRBJ2-1	CAGNTGGLYNGQFF	TGTGCCGGCAATACGGGAGGGCTGTACAATGGGCAGTTCTTC
.	.	TRBV11-2	TRBJ1-4	CASSHVLAEPREKLFF	TGTGCCAGCAGCCACGTTCTTGCGGAGCCGCGAGAAAAACTGTTTTTT
.	.	TRBV11-3	TRBJ2-2	CGSSPSMRGGELFF	TGTGGCAGCAGCCCCAGCATGCGGGGCGGGGAACTGTTTTTT
few	TRBD2	TRBV18	TRBJ2-7	CASSPGDYPYEQYF	TGTGCCAGCTCACCCGGGGACTACCCCTACGAGCAGTACTTC
.	TRBD1	TRBV12-3/TRBV12-4	TRBJ2-1	CASRDREDEQFF	TGTGCCAGCAGGGACAGGGAGGATGAGCAGTTCTTC
few	.	TRBV2	TRBJ1-2	CASSEAGTSYTF	TGTGCCAGCAGTGAGGCAGGGACGAGCTACACCTTC
.	TRBD1	TRBV2	TRBJ2-3	CASFAGGKDTQYF	TGTGCCAGCTTCGCAGGGGGCAAAGATACGCAGTATTTT
once	.	TRBV29-1	TRBJ2-1	CNVEPLLVGGRNEQFF	TGCAATGTTGAACCGCTTCTGGTGGGAGGAAGGAATGAGCAGTTCTTC
.	TRBD1	TRBV11-1	TRBJ1-1	CASSPTTGDEAFF	TGTGCTAGCAGCCCCACGACAGGGGATGAAGCTTTCTTT
.	.	TRBV5-5	TRBJ2-5	CASSPRSGTVGEQETQYF	TGTGCCAGCAGCCCCCGGTCCGGGACGGTGGGCGAGCAAGAGACCCAGTACTTC
.	TRBD2	TRBV5-1	TRBJ2-5	CTSSLAGSGRSQYF	TGCACCAGCAGCTTGGCCGGTAGCGGGAGAAGTCAGTACTTC
.	.	TRBV28	TRBJ1-5	CASNKFPPPGDTQHF	TGTGCCAGCAACAAATTCCCCCCACCGGGAGATACGCAGCATTTT
.	.	TRBV28	TRBJ2-7	CASTMRWRGYEQYF	TGTGCCAGCACCATGCGGTGGCGAGGATACGAGCAGTACTTC
.	.	TRBV11-1	TRBJ2-7	CTSNLGRTSYEEYF	TGTACCAGCAACTTAGGACGCACCTCCTACGAGGAGTACTTC
many	TRBD2	TRBV20-1	TRBJ2-3	CSARGSGRASFPDTQYF	TGCAGTGCTAGGGGAAGCGGGAGGGCCTCGTTTCCAGATACGCAGTATTTT
.	.	TRBV2	TRBJ2-1	CANLRGVSETQFF	TGTGCCAACTTGAGGGGGGTTAGTGAGACCCAGTTCTTC
many	.	TRBV7-8	TRBJ2-5	CASSLDTGALRQETQYF	TGTGCCAGCAGCTTAGATACAGGAGCCCTTAGACAAGAGACCCAGTACTTC
many	TRBD2	TRBV13	TRBJ2-7	CASSLGTTGLAGPYEQYF	TGTGCCAGCAGCTTAGGAACTACGGGACTAGCGGGCCCCTACGAGCAGTACTTC
.	TRBD2	TRBV28	TRBJ2-1	CASSLYGTSENEQFF	TGTGCCAGCAGTCTATACGGGACTAGTGAAAATGAGCAGTTCTTC
.	.	TRBV29-1	TRBJ2-1	CSVDDTGLGDKQFF	TGCAGCGTTGATGACACAGGGCTCGGGGATAAGCAGTTCTTC
.	.	TRBV30	TRBJ1-1	CTWSVLIERAFF	TGTACCTGGAGTGTACTGATCGAGCGGGCTTTCTTT
many	TRBD2	TRBV5-8	TRBJ2-7	CASSFRQGGYEQYF	TGTGCCAGCAGCTTTCGGCAGGGAGGGTACGAGCAGTACTTC
few	.	TRBV28	TRBJ2-7	CAGSLLDEQCF	TGTGCCGGCAGTCTTCTTGACGAGCAGTGCTTC
.	.	TRBV11-3	TRBJ2-7	CAGSLVWDNLYKQYF	TGTGCCGGCAGCTTAGTTTGGGATAACCTCTACAAGCAGTACTTC
many	.	TRBV19	TRBJ1-1	CASSMTGTIEAFF	TGTGCCAGTAGTATGACCGGGACAATTGAAGCTTTCTTT
.	TRBD2	TRBV12-3/TRBV12-4	TRBJ2-2	CASSFLGLAPTGELFF	TGTGCCAGCAGTTTTCTGGGACTAGCGCCCACCGGGGAGCTGTTTTTT
.	TRBD2	TRBV20-1	TRBJ2-3	CSARGSGRSSFPDTQYF	TGCAGTGCTAGGGGAAGCGGGAGGTCCTCGTTCCCAGATACGCAGTATTTT
many	.	TRBV6-5	TRBJ2-5	CASRLSGTDLGGTQYF	TGTGCCAGCAGGCTTTCCGGGACGGACTTAGGGGGGACCCAGTACTTC
few	.	TRBV7-9	TRBJ2-3	CASSPLGDTQYF	TGTGCCAGCAGCCCGCTAGGGGATACGCAGTATTTT
many	.	TRBV4-2	TRBJ2-5	CASSQEGTQETQYF	TGTGCCAGCAGCCAAGAGGGAACCCAAGAGACCCAGTACTTC
many	.	TRBV30	TRBJ2-3	CAWSVSQLADTQYF	TGTGCCTGGAGTGTAAGTCAGCTAGCAGATACGCAGTATTTT
.	TRBD1	TRBV20-1	TRBJ2-5	CSAPAGTGGYETQYF	TGCAGTGCTCCTGCGGGGACAGGGGGCTATGAGACCCAGTACTTC
many	.	TRBV5-4	TRBJ2-3	CASSRTATDTQYF	TGTGCCAGCAGCAGAACGGCCACAGATACGCAGTATTTT
.	TRBD1	TRBV11-2	TRBJ2-1	CASGPEWDREQFF	TGTGCCAGTGGCCCTGAATGGGACAGGGAGCAGTTCTTC
few	TRBD2	TRBV20-1	TRBJ2-1	CSARPLTSNSYNEQFF	TGCAGTGCTAGGCCCCTGACTAGCAACTCCTACAATGAGCAGTTCTTC
.	.	TRBV29-1	TRBJ2-1	CTVQDTGRGDEHFF	TGCACCGTTCAAGATACAGGTCGCGGGGATGAGCACTTCTTC
.	.	TRBV28	TRBJ1-6	CASSSTVLSPLHF	TGTGCCAGCAGTTCCACAGTACTGTCACCCCTCCACTTT
.	TRBD2	TRBV12-3/TRBV12-4	TRBJ2-3	CASSQGLAGAADTQYF	TGTGCCAGTAGTCAGGGACTAGCGGGAGCCGCAGATACGCAGTATTTT
many	TRBD1	TRBV6-6	TRBJ2-7	CASSSRDRAYEQYF	TGTGCCAGCAGTTCCCGCGACAGGGCCTACGAGCAGTACTTC
.	TRBD1	TRBV6-5	TRBJ2-7	CTSSHRDRGDEQYF	TGTACCAGCAGTCACCGGGACAGGGGGGACGAGCAGTACTTC
few	.	TRBV10-3	TRBJ2-4	CAISPAWGDIQYF	TGTGCCATCAGTCCTGCTTGGGGGGACATTCAGTACTTC
.	TRBD2	TRBV12-3/TRBV12-4	TRBJ2-3	CASIQVGAGVDTQYF	TGTGCCAGCATCCAGGTCGGGGCGGGAGTAGATACGCAGTATTTT
many	.	TRBV6-5	TRBJ1-5	CASSYKANQPQHF	TGTGCCAGCAGTTATAAGGCCAATCAGCCCCAGCATTTT
.	TRBD1	TRBV19	TRBJ2-7	CASSASGTGTYEQYF	TGTGCCAGTAGTGCTTCCGGGACAGGGACCTACGAGCAGTACTTC
once	TRBD1	TRBV28	TRBJ2-2	CASSLPRQGKTGELFF	TGTGCCAGTAGTTTACCTCGACAGGGGAAGACCGGGGAGCTGTTTTTT
many	TRBD2	TRBV11-3	TRBJ2-3	CASSLGTSGGAADTQYF	TGTGCCAGCAGCTTGGGGACTAGCGGGGGGGCAGCAGATACGCAGTATTTT
once	.	TRBV10-1	TRBJ2-4	CASSEFGATKNIQYF	TGCGCCAGCAGTGAGTTCGGTGCGACCAAAAACATTCAGTACTTC
.	.	TRBV5-1	TRBJ1-2	CASSFQSSEYGYTF	TGCGCCAGCAGCTTCCAGTCGTCTGAGTATGGCTACACCTTC
.	TRBD1	TRBV10-3	TRBJ2-7	CAAWTGGSVRSSCEEYF	TGTGCCGCCTGGACAGGGGGCTCGGTCCGAAGCTCCTGCGAGGAGTACTTC
.	.	TRBV20-1	TRBJ1-1	CSARVRAMKIEAFF	TGCAGTGCTAGAGTCAGGGCCATGAAGATTGAAGCTTTCTTT